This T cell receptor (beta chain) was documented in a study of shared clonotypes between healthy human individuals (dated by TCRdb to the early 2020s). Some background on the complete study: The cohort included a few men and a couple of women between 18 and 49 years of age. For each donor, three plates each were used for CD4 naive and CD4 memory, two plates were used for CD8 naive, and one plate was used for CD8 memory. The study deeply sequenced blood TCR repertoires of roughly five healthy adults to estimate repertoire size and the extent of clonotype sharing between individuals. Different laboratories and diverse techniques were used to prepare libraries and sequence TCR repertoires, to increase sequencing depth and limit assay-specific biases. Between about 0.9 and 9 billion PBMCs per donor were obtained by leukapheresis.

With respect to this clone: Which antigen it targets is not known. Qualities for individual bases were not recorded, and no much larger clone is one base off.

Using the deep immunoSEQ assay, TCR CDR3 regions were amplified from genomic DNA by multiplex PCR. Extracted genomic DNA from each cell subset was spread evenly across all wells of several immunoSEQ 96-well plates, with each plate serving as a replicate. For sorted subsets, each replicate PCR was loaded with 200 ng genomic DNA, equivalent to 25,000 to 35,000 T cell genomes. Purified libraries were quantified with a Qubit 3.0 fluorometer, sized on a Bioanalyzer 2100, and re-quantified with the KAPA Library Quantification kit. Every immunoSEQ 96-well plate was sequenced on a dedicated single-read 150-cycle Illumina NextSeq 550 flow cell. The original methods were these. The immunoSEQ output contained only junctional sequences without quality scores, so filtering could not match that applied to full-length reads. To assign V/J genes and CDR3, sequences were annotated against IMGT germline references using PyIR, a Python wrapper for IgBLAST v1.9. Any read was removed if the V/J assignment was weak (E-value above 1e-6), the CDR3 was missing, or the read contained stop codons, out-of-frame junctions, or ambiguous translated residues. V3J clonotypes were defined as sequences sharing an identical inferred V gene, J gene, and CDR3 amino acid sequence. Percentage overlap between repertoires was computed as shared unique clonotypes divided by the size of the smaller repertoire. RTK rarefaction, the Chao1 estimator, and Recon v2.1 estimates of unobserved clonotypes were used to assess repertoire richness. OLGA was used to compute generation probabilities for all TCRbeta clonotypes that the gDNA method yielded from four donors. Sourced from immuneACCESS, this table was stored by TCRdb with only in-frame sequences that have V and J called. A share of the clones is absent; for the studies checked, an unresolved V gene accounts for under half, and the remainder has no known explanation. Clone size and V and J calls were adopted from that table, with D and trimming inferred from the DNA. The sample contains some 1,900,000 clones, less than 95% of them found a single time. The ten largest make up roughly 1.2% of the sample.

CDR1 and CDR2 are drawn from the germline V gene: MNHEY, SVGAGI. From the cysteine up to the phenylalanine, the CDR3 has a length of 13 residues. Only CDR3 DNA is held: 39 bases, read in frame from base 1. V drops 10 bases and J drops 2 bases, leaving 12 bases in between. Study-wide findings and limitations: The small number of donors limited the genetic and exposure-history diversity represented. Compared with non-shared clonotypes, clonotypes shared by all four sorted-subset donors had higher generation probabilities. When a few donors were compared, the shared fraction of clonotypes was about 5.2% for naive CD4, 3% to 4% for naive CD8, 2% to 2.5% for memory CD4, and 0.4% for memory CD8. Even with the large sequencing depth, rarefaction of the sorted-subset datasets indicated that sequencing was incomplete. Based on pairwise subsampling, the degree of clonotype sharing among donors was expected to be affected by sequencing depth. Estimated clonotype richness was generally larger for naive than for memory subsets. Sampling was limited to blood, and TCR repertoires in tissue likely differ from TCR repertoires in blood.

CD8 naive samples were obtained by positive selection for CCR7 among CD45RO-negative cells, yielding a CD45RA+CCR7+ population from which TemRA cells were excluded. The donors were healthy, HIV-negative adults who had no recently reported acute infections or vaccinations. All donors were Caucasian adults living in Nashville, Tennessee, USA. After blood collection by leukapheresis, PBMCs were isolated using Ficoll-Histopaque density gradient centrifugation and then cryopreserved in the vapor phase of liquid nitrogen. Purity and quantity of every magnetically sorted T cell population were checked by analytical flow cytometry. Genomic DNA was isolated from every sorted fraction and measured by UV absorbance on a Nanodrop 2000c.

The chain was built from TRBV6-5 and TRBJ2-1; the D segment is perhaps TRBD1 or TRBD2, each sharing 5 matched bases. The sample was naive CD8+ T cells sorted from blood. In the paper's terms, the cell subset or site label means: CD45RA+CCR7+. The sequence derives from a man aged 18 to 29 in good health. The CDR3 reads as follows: CATRPGPYNEQFF. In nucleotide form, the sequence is TGTGCCACTCGACCGGGACCCTACAATGAGCAGTTCTTC.